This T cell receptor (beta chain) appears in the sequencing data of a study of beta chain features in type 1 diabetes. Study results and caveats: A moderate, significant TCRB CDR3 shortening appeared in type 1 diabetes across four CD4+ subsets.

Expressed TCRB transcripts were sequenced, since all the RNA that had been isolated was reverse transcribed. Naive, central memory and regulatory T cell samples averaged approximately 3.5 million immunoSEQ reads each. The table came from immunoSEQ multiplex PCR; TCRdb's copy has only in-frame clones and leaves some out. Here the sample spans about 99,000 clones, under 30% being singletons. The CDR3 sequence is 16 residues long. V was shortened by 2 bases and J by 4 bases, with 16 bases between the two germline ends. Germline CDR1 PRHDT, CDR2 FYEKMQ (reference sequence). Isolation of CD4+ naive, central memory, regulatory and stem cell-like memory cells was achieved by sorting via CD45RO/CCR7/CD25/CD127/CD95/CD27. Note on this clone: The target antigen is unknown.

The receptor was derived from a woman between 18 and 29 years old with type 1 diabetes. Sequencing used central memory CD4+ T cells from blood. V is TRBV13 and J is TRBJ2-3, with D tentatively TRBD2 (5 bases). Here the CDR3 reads CASSLLDGLRADTQYF. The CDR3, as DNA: TGTGCCAGCAGCTTATTGGATGGCTTGCGGGCAGATACGCAGTATTTT.